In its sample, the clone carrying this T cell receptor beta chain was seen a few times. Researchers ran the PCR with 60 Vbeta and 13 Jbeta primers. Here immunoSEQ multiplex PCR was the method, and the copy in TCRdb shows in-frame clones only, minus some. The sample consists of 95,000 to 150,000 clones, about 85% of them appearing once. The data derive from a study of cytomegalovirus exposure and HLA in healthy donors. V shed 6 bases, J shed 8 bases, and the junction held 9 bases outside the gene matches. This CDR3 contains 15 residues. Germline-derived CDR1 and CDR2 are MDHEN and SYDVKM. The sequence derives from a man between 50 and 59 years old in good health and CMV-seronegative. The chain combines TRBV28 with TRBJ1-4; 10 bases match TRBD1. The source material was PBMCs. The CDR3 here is CASRRDRGFEEKLFF. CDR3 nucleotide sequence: TGTGCCAGCAGGCGGGACAGGGGATTTGAAGAAAAACTGTTTTTT.